The clone carrying this T cell receptor (beta chain) was counted a single time. Germline V gene lookup returns CDR1 SGHRS and CDR2 YFSETQ. CDR3 length equals 13 residues. Trimming at V came to 4 bases and at J to 9 bases, leaving 9 bases not matched to a gene. PCR was performed using 60 Vbeta and 13 Jbeta primers. The assay was immunoSEQ multiplex PCR, and TCRdb's table has in-frame clones only and misses some. The sample includes about 190,000 clones, about nine tenths of them seen just once. The sample originates from a study of cytomegalovirus exposure and HLA in healthy donors. This receptor was identified in a boy aged 2 to 10 in good health and CMV-seronegative. The sequencing input was PBMCs. The chain uses TRBV5-1 and TRBJ2-7; the match to TRBD1 covers 8 bases. The CDR3: CASSAGQVVGQYF. The CDR3 DNA sequence: TGCGCCAGCAGCGCGGGACAGGTCGTGGGGCAGTACTTC.